The 25 T cell receptor beta chains below come from one sample, sequenced in a study of regulatory and conventional T cells in RAG deficiency. Blood CD4+ CD25-low CD127-high conventional T cells supplied the genomic DNA template. Sequencing used immunoSEQ multiplex PCR; TCRdb keeps in-frame clones, though not all of them. The table shows roughly 10,000 clones, with over 85% occurring only once. The sample was CD4+ effector T cells sorted from blood. The receptor source for this set is a human donor with RAG deficiency presenting as severe combined immunodeficiency.

This chain uses TRBV19 with TRBJ1-1, with D hard to call. The germline gives CDR1 LNHDA, CDR2 SQIVND (reference sequence). The length of the CDR3 is 11 residues. Deletions cut 7 bases from V and 7 bases from J, with 10 bases between. This CDR3 is CASNRHFEAFF. The CDR3 DNA sequence: TGTGCCAGTAATCGACATTTTGAAGCTTTCTTT.

This sequence joins TRBV19 and TRBJ2-3; no reliable D call. Germline CDR1 and CDR2: LNHDA and SQIVND (reference sequence). The CDR3 is 12 amino acids. The V and J ends lost 3 bases and 7 bases respectively, with 8 bases between them. The DNA of the CDR3 is TGTGCCAGTAGTATGCCCTCATATACGCAGTATTTT. It codes for CASSMPSYTQYF. Full variable domain (outside the CDR3, taken from reference TRBV19 and TRBJ2-3): DGGITQSPKYLFRKEGQNVTLSCEQNLNHDAMYWYRQDPGQGLRLIYYSQIVNDFQKGDIAEGYSVSREKKESFPLTVTSAQKNPTAFYLCASSMPSYTQYFGPGTRLTVL.

V and J are TRBV7-3 and TRBJ2-7; D perhaps matches TRBD2 (6 bases). Germline loops: CDR1 SGHTA, CDR2 FQGTGA. V lost 5 bases to trimming and J lost 7 bases, with 15 bases between them. The CDR3 runs 13 residues. The CDR3 sequence: CASSGGPAGEQYF. The CDR3 nucleotides read TGTGCCAGCAGCGGAGGGCCTGCGGGGGAGCAGTACTTC. Full variable domain (outside the CDR3, taken from reference TRBV7-3 and TRBJ2-7): GAGVSQTPSNKVTEKGKYVELRCDPISGHTALYWYRQSLGQGPEFLIYFQGTGAADDSGLPNDRFFAVRPEGSVSTLKIQRTERGDSAVYLCASSGGPAGEQYFGPGTRLTVT.

The V and J genes are TRBV30 and TRBJ1-5; no clear D. V was pared by 1 base and J by 5 bases, with 9 bases between. In germline, CDR1 is GTSNPN, CDR2 SVGIG (reference sequence). The CDR3 length is 13 residues. The CDR3 sequence is CAWSGQVYQPQHF. CDR3 nucleotide sequence: TGTGCCTGGAGTGGTCAGGTGTATCAGCCCCAGCATTTT.

This chain joins TRBV5-6 and TRBJ2-5; D gene ambiguous. The CDR3 covers 14 residues. Germline CDR1 SGHDT, CDR2 YYEEEE. Deletions cut 0 bases from V and 4 bases from J, with 10 bases between. CDR3 sequence (DNA): TGTGCCAGCAGCTTGGACCCTTCGTCAGAGACCCAGTACTTC. Encoded protein: CASSLDPSSETQYF.

V and J are TRBV18 and TRBJ2-5; D unclear. V dropped 3 bases and J dropped 0 bases, with 5 bases sitting between them. From germline, CDR1 is KGHSH and CDR2 LQKENI. CDR3 length equals 13 residues. The CDR3 bases are TGTGCCAGCTCACCGACACACCAAGAGACCCAGTACTTC. It is translated as CASSPTHQETQYF.

The rearrangement uses TRBV4-1 and TRBJ1-5; 7 bases align to TRBD1. The CDR3 length is 16 residues. The V gene's germline CDR1 is MGHRA and CDR2 YSYEKL. The V segment lost 1 base and the J segment 2 bases; nucleotides outside the gene matches: 5. The CDR3 here is CASSQGQGGGNQPQHF. In nucleotides, the CDR3 is TGCGCCAGCAGCCAAGGACAGGGCGGTGGCAATCAGCCCCAGCATTTT.

The chain links TRBV6-5 to TRBJ2-3; no firm D call. Germline V gene data show CDR1 as MNHEY and CDR2 as SVGAGI. CDR3 length: 14 amino acids. Between the trimmed V and J ends, which lost 0 bases and 2 bases, there was a span of 6 bases. The CDR3 DNA follows: TGTGCCAGCAGTTACTCTCCAGACACAGATACGCAGTATTTT. It translates to CASSYSPDTDTQYF.

The chain uses TRBV28 and TRBJ2-4; D uncertain. The CDR3 is 13 amino acids. CDR1 MDHEN and CDR2 SYDVKM come from the germline V gene. The ends were cut back, 1 base at V and 0 bases at J, with 1 base in the middle. The CDR3 coding sequence is TGTGCCAGCAGTTTATCAGCCAAAAACATTCAGTACTTC. This sequence encodes CASSLSAKNIQYF. Based on the CDR3 plus reference TRBV28 and TRBJ2-4, the full variable domain is DVKVTQSSRYLVKRTGEKVFLECVQDMDHENMFWYRQDPGLGLRLIYFSYDVKMKEKGDIPEGYSVSREKKERFSLILESASTNQTSMYLCASSLSAKNIQYFGAGTRLSVL.

This sequence joins TRBV5-1 and TRBJ2-1, with TRBD1 as a possible D gene (6 bases). Germline V gene sequence: CDR1 SGHRS, CDR2 YFSETQ. Trimming pared 2 bases from V and 10 bases from J, leaving 10 bases between. This CDR3 spans 12 amino acids. CDR3: CASSLQGREQFF. The CDR3 region has the DNA TGCGCCAGCAGCTTACAGGGTCGAGAGCAGTTCTTC.

This sequence joins TRBV4-1 and TRBJ1-2, with D hard to call. Germline CDR1 is MGHRA and CDR2 is YSYEKL. This CDR3 has 14 amino acids. Trimming pared 2 bases from V and 3 bases from J, leaving 10 bases between. The CDR3 coding sequence is TGCGCCAGCAGCCAAACGCAATCGGACTATGGCTACACCTTC. It is translated as CASSQTQSDYGYTF.

The chain carries TRBV19 and TRBJ2-2; 7 bases align to TRBD1. V lost 5 bases and J lost 8; bases outside the gene matches: 5. CDR3 length: 13 residues. The V gene's germline CDR1 is LNHDA and CDR2 SQIVND (reference sequence). The CDR3 region has the DNA TGTGCCAGTAGTGCCCGACAGGGAGGGGAGCTGTTTTTT. Its translation: CASSARQGGELFF.

This chain joins TRBV4-2 and TRBJ1-5; D remains unclear. The CDR3 contains 15 residues. Germline V gene lookup returns CDR1 LGHNA and CDR2 YNFKEQ. Trimming stripped 0 bases from V and 0 bases from J, with 6 bases between. The CDR3 protein is CASSQDYTSNQPQHF. Here the CDR3 DNA reads TGTGCCAGCAGCCAAGATTACACTAGCAATCAGCCCCAGCATTTT.

The rearrangement uses TRBV29-1 and TRBJ1-2, with 9 bases fitting TRBD1. Looked up from germline, CDR1 is SQVTM and CDR2 is ANQGSEA. CDR3 length: 14 amino acids. Germline trimming cut 4 bases from V and 2 bases from J; bases unmatched to any gene: 5. In nucleotides, the CDR3 is TGCAGCGTTGCTACCGGGACAGGGAACTATGGCTACACCTTC. Translating it yields CSVATGTGNYGYTF.

V is TRBV5-1 and J is TRBJ2-4, with D possibly matching TRBD2 (5 bases). Trimming left V 4 bases short and J 6 bases short, with 11 bases between. The germline V gene encodes CDR1 SGHRS and CDR2 YFSETQ. The CDR3 is 13 amino acids. CDR3 DNA: TGCGCCAGCAGCCTGGGCGGAGGAAACATTCAGTACTTC. It codes for CASSLGGGNIQYF. Full variable domain (remainder filled in from reference TRBV5-1 and TRBJ2-4): KAGVTQTPRYLIKTRGQQVTLSCSPISGHRSVSWYQQTPGQGLQFLFEYFSETQRNKGNFPGRFSGRQFSNSRSEMNVSTLELGDSALYLCASSLGGGNIQYFGAGTRLSVL.

The rearrangement joins TRBV7-3 to TRBJ2-5; D possibly uses TRBD1 or TRBD2 (5 bases each). The ends were cut back, 3 bases at V and 2 bases at J, with 7 bases in the middle. The CDR3 contains 13 residues. Germline CDR1 reads SGHTA; CDR2 reads FQGTGA. The CDR3 spells CASSLGRQETQYF. The CDR3 DNA follows: TGTGCCAGCAGCTTGGGACGACAAGAGACCCAGTACTTC.

The chain combines TRBV7-9 with TRBJ1-3, with 7 positions matching TRBD1. This CDR3 comprises 15 residues. From germline, CDR1 is SEHNR and CDR2 FQNEAQ (reference sequence). J gave up 3 bases and V 3 bases, and 5 bases lay outside the gene matches. CDR3 amino acids: CASSFYRGRGNTIYF. In DNA form, the CDR3 reads TGTGCCAGCAGCTTTTACAGGGGTCGTGGAAACACCATATATTTT.

The chain carries TRBV20-1 and TRBJ2-5; 7 positions match TRBD1. V was clipped by 7 bases and J by 5 bases; unmatched bases: 4. Germline V gene lookup returns CDR1 DFQATT and CDR2 SNEGSKA (reference sequence). The CDR3 extends over 11 amino acids. This CDR3 reads CSGQGTETQYF. CDR3 bases: TGCAGTGGACAGGGAACGGAGACCCAGTACTTC.

The rearrangement joins TRBV5-4 to TRBJ2-3; TRBD1 is a possible D gene (6 bases). The V and J ends lost 4 bases and 3 bases respectively, with 21 bases between them. Germline V gives CDR1 SGHNT, CDR2 YYREEE (reference sequence). The CDR3 is made up of 17 amino acids. The CDR3 sequence is CASSRGGRGARTDTQYF. The CDR3 coding sequence is TGTGCCAGCAGCCGGGGCGGCAGGGGCGCGAGGACAGATACGCAGTATTTT.

J is TRBJ2-3 and V is TRBV5-1; D call uncertain. V was clipped by 0 bases and J by 4 bases, with 3 bases between them. Germline CDR1 reads SGHRS; CDR2 reads YFSETQ. This CDR3 is 12 amino acids long. The CDR3, as DNA: TGCGCCAGCAGCTTGGGGGCAGATACGCAGTATTTT. It specifies CASSLGADTQYF.

The CDR3 nucleotides read TGCAGCGCGCAGAGGGGCTCCTACGAGCAGTACTTC. Its protein is CSAQRGSYEQYF. The gene calls are TRBV29-1 and TRBJ2-7; D tentatively fits TRBD1 or TRBD2 (5 bases each). CDR3 length: 12 residues. The germline V gene has CDR1 SQVTM and CDR2 ANQGSEA. Trimming pared 7 bases from V and 0 bases from J, leaving 10 bases between.

This rearrangement joins TRBV28 to TRBJ2-3; D unclear. The CDR3 consists of 13 residues. The V gene lost 5 bases and the J gene lost 5 bases, with 11 bases spanning the gap. Per germline, CDR1 MDHEN and CDR2 SYDVKM. CDR3 protein: CASSPPRRDTQYF. Here the CDR3 DNA reads TGTGCCAGCAGTCCCCCCCGGAGAGATACGCAGTATTTT.

The chain has TRBV9 and TRBJ2-7, with 9 nucleotides matching TRBD1. The CDR3 is 13 residues long. The V and J ends lost 4 bases and 6 bases, in that order; junction bases with no gene match: 5. In germline, CDR1 is SGDLS, CDR2 YYNGEE. CDR3 sequence: CASSFRQGGEQYF. The DNA of the CDR3 is TGTGCCAGCAGCTTTCGACAGGGGGGCGAGCAGTACTTC.

V gene TRBV4-1 combines with J gene TRBJ2-3; tentatively, D is TRBD1 (6 bases). V lost 2 bases and J lost 0, with 12 bases in between. The V gene's germline CDR1 is MGHRA and CDR2 YSYEKL. This CDR3 region has 16 residues. CDR3 protein: CASSQRHRASTDTQYF. The CDR3, as DNA: TGCGCCAGCAGCCAACGGCACAGGGCCAGCACAGATACGCAGTATTTT.

This chain connects TRBV29-1 to TRBJ1-2, with D possibly TRBD1 on 6 matching bases. V lost 0 bases to trimming and J lost 4 bases, with 15 bases between them. Germline lookup yields CDR1 SQVTM and CDR2 ANQGSEA. CDR3 size: 15 residues. The CDR3 region is CSVEDPQGPLYGYTF. CDR3 nucleotides: TGCAGCGTTGAAGATCCCCAGGGGCCCCTCTATGGCTACACCTTC.